This T cell receptor beta chain was sequenced in a study of T cell responses to AZD1222 COVID-19 vaccine. As for the study in general: Second-dose intervals near 4 or 12 weeks were combined.

Regarding this clone: The antigen is unknown.

This CDR3 spans 15 amino acids. Trimming removed 1 base from V and 3 bases from J; junction bases left unmatched: 3. Per the germline V gene, CDR1 is SGHNT and CDR2 is YYREEE (reference sequence). Sequencing used immunoSEQ multiplex PCR; TCRdb keeps in-frame clones, though not all of them. The table shows 45,000 to 60,000 clones, with around nine tenths occurring only once. Study findings and constraints: Unmutated variant regions are reportedly the target of nearly half of TCRs that are spike-specific. The study found vaccine-associated CD4 TCRs spanning spike, dominant at 160-218 and 743-854. The sample set comprised mostly white British donors with more females, and clonal diversity was possibly underestimated.

The receptor's source is an adult in good health. The specimen comprised peripheral blood, sampled on day 0 of AZD1222 vaccination. J is TRBJ2-1 and V is TRBV5-4; 8 bases align to TRBD2. The CDR3 DNA reads TGTGCCAGCAGCTTGTCGGGGGGGATCTACAATGAGCAGTTCTTC. It yields the protein CASSLSGGIYNEQFF.